The clone carrying this T cell receptor (beta chain) is labeled medium-sized. The antigen remains unidentified. Original handling: Variation in CDR3 across clinicopathological groups served as the basis for constructing a distant-metastasis classifier in papillary thyroid cancer. TCRdb reanalyzed the PCR reads via MiXCR. The V and J calls follow TCRdb's processing rather than the paper's. The sample has 20,000 or so clones; about 11% are singletons. No patient had received any treatment before thyroid surgery. The data belong to a study of metastatic and nonmetastatic thyroid tumors. Study-wide context: Across peripheral blood and tumor or nodule tissue samples taken from malignant and benign thyroid patients, the repertoires were compared with one another.

Study conclusions and caveats: According to reports, the diversity of TCR beta was significantly higher in malignant thyroid tumors than in benign nodules, and this held in both blood and tumor samples.

Looked up from germline, CDR1 is MRHNA and CDR2 is SNTAGT. The CDR3 runs to 13 residues. Trimming took 4 bases from V and 2 from J, leaving 5 bases between them. V and J are TRBV6-4 and TRBJ2-2; perhaps TRBD2 as D (5 bases). The specimen was blood. The receptor's source is a female donor with papillary thyroid cancer or a benign thyroid nodule (not recorded which). Some clones in this sample may be carry-over from other donors' samples. CDR3 sequence: CASSGTNTGELFF. The DNA of the CDR3 is TGTGCCAGCAGTGGGACTAACACCGGGGAGCTGTTTTTT.